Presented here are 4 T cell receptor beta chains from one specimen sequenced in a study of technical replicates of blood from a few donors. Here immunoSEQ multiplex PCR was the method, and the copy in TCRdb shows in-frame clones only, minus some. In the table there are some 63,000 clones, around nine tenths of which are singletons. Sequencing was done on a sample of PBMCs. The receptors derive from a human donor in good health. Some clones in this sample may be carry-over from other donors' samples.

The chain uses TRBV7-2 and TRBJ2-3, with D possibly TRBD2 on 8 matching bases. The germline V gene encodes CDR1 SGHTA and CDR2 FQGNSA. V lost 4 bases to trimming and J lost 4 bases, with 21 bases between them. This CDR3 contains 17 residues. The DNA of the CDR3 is TGTGCCAGCAGCTCTTCCTCGGGAGGGGGCGACGCAGATACGCAGTATTTT. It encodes CASSSSSGGGDADTQYF.

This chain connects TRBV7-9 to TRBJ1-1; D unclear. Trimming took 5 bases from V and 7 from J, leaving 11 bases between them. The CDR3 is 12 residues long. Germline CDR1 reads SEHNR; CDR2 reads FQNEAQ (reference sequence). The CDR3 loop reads CASSAGWYEAFF. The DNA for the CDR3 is TGTGCCAGCAGCGCAGGTTGGTATGAAGCTTTCTTT.

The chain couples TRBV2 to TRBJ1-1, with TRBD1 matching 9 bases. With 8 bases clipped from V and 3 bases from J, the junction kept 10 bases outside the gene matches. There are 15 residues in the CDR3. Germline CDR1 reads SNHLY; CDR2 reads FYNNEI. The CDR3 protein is CASELDRGRDTEAFF. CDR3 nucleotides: TGTGCCAGCGAACTCGACAGGGGGAGAGACACTGAAGCTTTCTTT.

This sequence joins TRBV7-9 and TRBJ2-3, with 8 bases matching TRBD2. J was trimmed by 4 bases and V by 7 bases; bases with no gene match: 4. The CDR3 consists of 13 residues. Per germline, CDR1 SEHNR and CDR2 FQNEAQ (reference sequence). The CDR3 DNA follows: TGTGCCAGCACCCGGGAGGGCGCAGATACGCAGTATTTT. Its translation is CASTREGADTQYF.